This T cell receptor beta chain was found in a study of shared clonotypes between healthy human individuals. Notes on the study in general: Sequencing depth was expected to influence donor clonotype sharing.

This clone was seen a single time. Its specificity is unknown. This CDR3 comprises 15 residues. Germline V gene lookup returns CDR1 MGHRA and CDR2 YSYEKL. V dropped 0 bases and J dropped 8 bases, with 13 bases sitting between them. The assay was carried out at the deep level. In the source study's methods: Junction-only sequences without quality scores came from ImmunoSEQ, so filtering differed. The method was immunoSEQ multiplex PCR; TCRdb's version includes in-frame clones alone and lacks a portion of them. Clone size and V and J calls were adopted from that table, with D and trimming inferred from the DNA. The sample consists of some 1.5 million clones, more than 95% of them appearing once. Those who donated were healthy HIV-negative adults, with no recent acute infections or vaccinations reported.

Material: naive CD4+ T cells sorted from blood. Subset of the sample: CD45RA+ positively selected. The sequence derives from a man aged 30 to 39 in good health. V gene TRBV4-1 combines with J gene TRBJ1-4; D is unclear. CDR3 coding DNA: TGCGCCAGCAGCCAAGATACGCACCAAGTGGAAAAACTGTTTTTT. Translating it yields CASSQDTHQVEKLFF.